Below are 10 T cell receptor beta chains sequenced from a single sample in a study of OX40 agonist ivuxolimab in advanced cancers. Data came from immunoSEQ multiplex PCR; TCRdb stores just in-frame clones and leaves some out. The table has 90,000 to 100,000 clones, 88% seen once; the top ten hold about 0.82%. The sequencing here drew on CD4+ or CD8+ T cells sorted from blood, taken in a trial of the OX40 agonist ivuxolimab. Receptor source: an adult with an advanced solid tumor such as melanoma, head and neck, liver or kidney cancer.

V is TRBV10-1 and J is TRBJ1-1; 7 bases are a match to TRBD1. CDR1 and CDR2 from the germline V gene are WNHNN and SYGVQD (reference sequence). Trimming took 5 bases from V and 0 from J; bases not matched to a gene: 3. CDR3 length equals 14 residues. As DNA, the CDR3 is TGCGCCAGCAGTAAGGGACAGATGAACACTGAAGCTTTCTTT. It codes for CASSKGQMNTEAFF.

This clone appeared a single time. The V and J genes are TRBV6-6 and TRBJ1-5; D gene ambiguous. V was cut by 1 base and J by 5 bases, with 6 bases left in between. The germline gives CDR1 MNHNY, CDR2 SVGAGI (reference sequence). The CDR3 is 13 residues long. The CDR3 DNA reads as TGTGCCAGCAGTTACTTGGGATATCAGCCCCAGCATTTT. Its translation is CASSYLGYQPQHF.

This clone was seen just once. The rearrangement links TRBV5-1 to TRBJ2-3, with a tentative D call TRBD2 (5 bases). The germline V gene encodes CDR1 SGHRS and CDR2 YFSETQ. Trimming removed 7 bases at V and 8 bases at J, with 14 bases between. The CDR3 contains 12 residues. The CDR3 bases are TGCGCCAGCTTCCGAGAGGGCGGTACGCAGTATTTT. Translating it yields CASFREGGTQYF. Filled out from reference TRBV5-1 and TRBJ2-3, the complete variable domain reads KAGVTQTPRYLIKTRGQQVTLSCSPISGHRSVSWYQQTPGQGLQFLFEYFSETQRNKGNFPGRFSGRQFSNSRSEMNVSTLELGDSALYLCASFREGGTQYFGPGTRLTVL.

The chain has TRBV6-6 and TRBJ1-2; the D is unclear. CDR1 and CDR2 from the germline V gene are MNHNY and SVGAGI (reference sequence). CDR3 length equals 11 residues. Trimming removed 6 bases from V and 4 bases from J, with 6 bases in between. The CDR3 loop is CASSPPYGYTF. The CDR3 DNA sequence: TGTGCCAGCAGCCCCCCCTATGGCTACACCTTC.

The rearrangement joins TRBV10-3 to TRBJ1-1; maybe TRBD1 (5 bases). Per the germline V gene, CDR1 is ENHRY and CDR2 is SYGVKD. The germline V and J ends were trimmed by 3 bases and 3 bases, with 8 bases remaining between them. This CDR3 has 13 residues. CDR3 in DNA: TGTGCCATCAGTGAAGTCAGGGACACTGAAGCTTTCTTT. As protein: CAISEVRDTEAFF.

V and J are TRBV27 and TRBJ1-2, with D tentatively TRBD1 (6 bases). Germline V CDR1 and CDR2: MNHEY, SMNVEV (reference sequence). The V and J ends lost 6 bases and 8 bases respectively, with 16 bases between them. The CDR3 covers 13 residues. The CDR3 coding sequence is TGTGCCAGCAGGGACGGGGGCTCCAGGGGCTACACCTTC. This encodes CASRDGGSRGYTF.

This sequence joins TRBV5-1 and TRBJ2-1; D remains unclear. Germline V gives CDR1 SGHRS, CDR2 YFSETQ. This CDR3 region has 16 residues. V was clipped by 0 bases and J by 2 bases, with 12 bases between them. CDR3 in amino acids: CASSLGGRLTYNEQFF. The CDR3 DNA reads TGCGCCAGCAGCTTGGGAGGAAGGTTGACCTACAATGAGCAGTTCTTC.

This chain links TRBV4-1 with TRBJ2-7; unclear D gene. This CDR3 is 20 amino acids long. Germline V gives CDR1 MGHRA, CDR2 YSYEKL. With 0 bases removed from V and 3 bases from J, the gap between germline ends came to 27 bases. The CDR3 coding sequence is TGCGCCAGCAGCCAAGATGGTGTGGGGTTTGGACCTGTAAATATCTACGAGCAGTACTTC. Translating gives CASSQDGVGFGPVNIYEQYF.

J is TRBJ1-3 and V is TRBV9, with D uncertain. CDR3 length equals 16 residues. V was trimmed by 3 bases and J by 0 bases, leaving 13 bases between them. Germline CDR1 is SGDLS and CDR2 is YYNGEE. The CDR3 protein is CASSAGSTFSGNTIYF. The CDR3 coding sequence is TGTGCCAGCAGCGCGGGGAGTACCTTCTCTGGAAACACCATATATTTT.

The V call is TRBV27, the J call TRBJ1-5; D is uncertain. Germline assignment: CDR1 MNHEY and CDR2 SMNVEV (reference sequence). The ends were cut back, 4 bases at V and 3 bases at J, with 7 bases in the middle. The CDR3 has 13 residues. CDR3 amino acids: CASSSGSNQPQHF. Here the CDR3 DNA reads TGTGCCAGCAGTTCTGGTTCCAATCAGCCCCAGCATTTT.